The TCR beta chain under discussion was sequenced for a study of blood T cell repertoires in COVID-19. Study information: Samples of COVID-19 (acute and convalescent) were obtained from the United States, Italy and Spain. T cells, B-cell-depleted T cells, or PBMCs provided the cDNA or gDNA that served as material.

Authors' analysis steps: Using reference gene primer amplification, nucleated cell counts were estimated. Sequenced by immunoSEQ multiplex PCR; TCRdb stores in-frame clones only, minus some. The D gene and trimming were derived from the DNA, and the V and J assignments and clone size from that table. The repertoire holds some 350,000 clones, with around 90% as singletons. Germline CDR1 SGDLS, CDR2 YYNGEE. This CDR3 spans 17 amino acids. V lost 0 bases, J lost 3 bases, and 15 bases lay in between. Sequenced input: peripheral blood. The chain carries TRBV9 and TRBJ1-4, with D possibly matching TRBD1 (5 bases). The TCR sequence derives from a man aged 18 to 30 with active or convalescent COVID-19. CDR3 DNA: TGTGCCAGCAGCGTAGACGGCAGGGTACCGGCTAATGAAAAACTGTTTTTT. Its protein product is CASSVDGRVPANEKLFF. The full variable domain, in which reference TRBV9 and TRBJ1-4 provide the parts outside the CDR3, is DSGVTQTPKHLITATGQRVTLRCSPRSGDLSVYWYQQSLDQGLQFLIQYYNGEERAKGNILERFSAQQFPDLHSELNLSSLELGDSALYFCASSVDGRVPANEKLFFGSGTQLSVL.